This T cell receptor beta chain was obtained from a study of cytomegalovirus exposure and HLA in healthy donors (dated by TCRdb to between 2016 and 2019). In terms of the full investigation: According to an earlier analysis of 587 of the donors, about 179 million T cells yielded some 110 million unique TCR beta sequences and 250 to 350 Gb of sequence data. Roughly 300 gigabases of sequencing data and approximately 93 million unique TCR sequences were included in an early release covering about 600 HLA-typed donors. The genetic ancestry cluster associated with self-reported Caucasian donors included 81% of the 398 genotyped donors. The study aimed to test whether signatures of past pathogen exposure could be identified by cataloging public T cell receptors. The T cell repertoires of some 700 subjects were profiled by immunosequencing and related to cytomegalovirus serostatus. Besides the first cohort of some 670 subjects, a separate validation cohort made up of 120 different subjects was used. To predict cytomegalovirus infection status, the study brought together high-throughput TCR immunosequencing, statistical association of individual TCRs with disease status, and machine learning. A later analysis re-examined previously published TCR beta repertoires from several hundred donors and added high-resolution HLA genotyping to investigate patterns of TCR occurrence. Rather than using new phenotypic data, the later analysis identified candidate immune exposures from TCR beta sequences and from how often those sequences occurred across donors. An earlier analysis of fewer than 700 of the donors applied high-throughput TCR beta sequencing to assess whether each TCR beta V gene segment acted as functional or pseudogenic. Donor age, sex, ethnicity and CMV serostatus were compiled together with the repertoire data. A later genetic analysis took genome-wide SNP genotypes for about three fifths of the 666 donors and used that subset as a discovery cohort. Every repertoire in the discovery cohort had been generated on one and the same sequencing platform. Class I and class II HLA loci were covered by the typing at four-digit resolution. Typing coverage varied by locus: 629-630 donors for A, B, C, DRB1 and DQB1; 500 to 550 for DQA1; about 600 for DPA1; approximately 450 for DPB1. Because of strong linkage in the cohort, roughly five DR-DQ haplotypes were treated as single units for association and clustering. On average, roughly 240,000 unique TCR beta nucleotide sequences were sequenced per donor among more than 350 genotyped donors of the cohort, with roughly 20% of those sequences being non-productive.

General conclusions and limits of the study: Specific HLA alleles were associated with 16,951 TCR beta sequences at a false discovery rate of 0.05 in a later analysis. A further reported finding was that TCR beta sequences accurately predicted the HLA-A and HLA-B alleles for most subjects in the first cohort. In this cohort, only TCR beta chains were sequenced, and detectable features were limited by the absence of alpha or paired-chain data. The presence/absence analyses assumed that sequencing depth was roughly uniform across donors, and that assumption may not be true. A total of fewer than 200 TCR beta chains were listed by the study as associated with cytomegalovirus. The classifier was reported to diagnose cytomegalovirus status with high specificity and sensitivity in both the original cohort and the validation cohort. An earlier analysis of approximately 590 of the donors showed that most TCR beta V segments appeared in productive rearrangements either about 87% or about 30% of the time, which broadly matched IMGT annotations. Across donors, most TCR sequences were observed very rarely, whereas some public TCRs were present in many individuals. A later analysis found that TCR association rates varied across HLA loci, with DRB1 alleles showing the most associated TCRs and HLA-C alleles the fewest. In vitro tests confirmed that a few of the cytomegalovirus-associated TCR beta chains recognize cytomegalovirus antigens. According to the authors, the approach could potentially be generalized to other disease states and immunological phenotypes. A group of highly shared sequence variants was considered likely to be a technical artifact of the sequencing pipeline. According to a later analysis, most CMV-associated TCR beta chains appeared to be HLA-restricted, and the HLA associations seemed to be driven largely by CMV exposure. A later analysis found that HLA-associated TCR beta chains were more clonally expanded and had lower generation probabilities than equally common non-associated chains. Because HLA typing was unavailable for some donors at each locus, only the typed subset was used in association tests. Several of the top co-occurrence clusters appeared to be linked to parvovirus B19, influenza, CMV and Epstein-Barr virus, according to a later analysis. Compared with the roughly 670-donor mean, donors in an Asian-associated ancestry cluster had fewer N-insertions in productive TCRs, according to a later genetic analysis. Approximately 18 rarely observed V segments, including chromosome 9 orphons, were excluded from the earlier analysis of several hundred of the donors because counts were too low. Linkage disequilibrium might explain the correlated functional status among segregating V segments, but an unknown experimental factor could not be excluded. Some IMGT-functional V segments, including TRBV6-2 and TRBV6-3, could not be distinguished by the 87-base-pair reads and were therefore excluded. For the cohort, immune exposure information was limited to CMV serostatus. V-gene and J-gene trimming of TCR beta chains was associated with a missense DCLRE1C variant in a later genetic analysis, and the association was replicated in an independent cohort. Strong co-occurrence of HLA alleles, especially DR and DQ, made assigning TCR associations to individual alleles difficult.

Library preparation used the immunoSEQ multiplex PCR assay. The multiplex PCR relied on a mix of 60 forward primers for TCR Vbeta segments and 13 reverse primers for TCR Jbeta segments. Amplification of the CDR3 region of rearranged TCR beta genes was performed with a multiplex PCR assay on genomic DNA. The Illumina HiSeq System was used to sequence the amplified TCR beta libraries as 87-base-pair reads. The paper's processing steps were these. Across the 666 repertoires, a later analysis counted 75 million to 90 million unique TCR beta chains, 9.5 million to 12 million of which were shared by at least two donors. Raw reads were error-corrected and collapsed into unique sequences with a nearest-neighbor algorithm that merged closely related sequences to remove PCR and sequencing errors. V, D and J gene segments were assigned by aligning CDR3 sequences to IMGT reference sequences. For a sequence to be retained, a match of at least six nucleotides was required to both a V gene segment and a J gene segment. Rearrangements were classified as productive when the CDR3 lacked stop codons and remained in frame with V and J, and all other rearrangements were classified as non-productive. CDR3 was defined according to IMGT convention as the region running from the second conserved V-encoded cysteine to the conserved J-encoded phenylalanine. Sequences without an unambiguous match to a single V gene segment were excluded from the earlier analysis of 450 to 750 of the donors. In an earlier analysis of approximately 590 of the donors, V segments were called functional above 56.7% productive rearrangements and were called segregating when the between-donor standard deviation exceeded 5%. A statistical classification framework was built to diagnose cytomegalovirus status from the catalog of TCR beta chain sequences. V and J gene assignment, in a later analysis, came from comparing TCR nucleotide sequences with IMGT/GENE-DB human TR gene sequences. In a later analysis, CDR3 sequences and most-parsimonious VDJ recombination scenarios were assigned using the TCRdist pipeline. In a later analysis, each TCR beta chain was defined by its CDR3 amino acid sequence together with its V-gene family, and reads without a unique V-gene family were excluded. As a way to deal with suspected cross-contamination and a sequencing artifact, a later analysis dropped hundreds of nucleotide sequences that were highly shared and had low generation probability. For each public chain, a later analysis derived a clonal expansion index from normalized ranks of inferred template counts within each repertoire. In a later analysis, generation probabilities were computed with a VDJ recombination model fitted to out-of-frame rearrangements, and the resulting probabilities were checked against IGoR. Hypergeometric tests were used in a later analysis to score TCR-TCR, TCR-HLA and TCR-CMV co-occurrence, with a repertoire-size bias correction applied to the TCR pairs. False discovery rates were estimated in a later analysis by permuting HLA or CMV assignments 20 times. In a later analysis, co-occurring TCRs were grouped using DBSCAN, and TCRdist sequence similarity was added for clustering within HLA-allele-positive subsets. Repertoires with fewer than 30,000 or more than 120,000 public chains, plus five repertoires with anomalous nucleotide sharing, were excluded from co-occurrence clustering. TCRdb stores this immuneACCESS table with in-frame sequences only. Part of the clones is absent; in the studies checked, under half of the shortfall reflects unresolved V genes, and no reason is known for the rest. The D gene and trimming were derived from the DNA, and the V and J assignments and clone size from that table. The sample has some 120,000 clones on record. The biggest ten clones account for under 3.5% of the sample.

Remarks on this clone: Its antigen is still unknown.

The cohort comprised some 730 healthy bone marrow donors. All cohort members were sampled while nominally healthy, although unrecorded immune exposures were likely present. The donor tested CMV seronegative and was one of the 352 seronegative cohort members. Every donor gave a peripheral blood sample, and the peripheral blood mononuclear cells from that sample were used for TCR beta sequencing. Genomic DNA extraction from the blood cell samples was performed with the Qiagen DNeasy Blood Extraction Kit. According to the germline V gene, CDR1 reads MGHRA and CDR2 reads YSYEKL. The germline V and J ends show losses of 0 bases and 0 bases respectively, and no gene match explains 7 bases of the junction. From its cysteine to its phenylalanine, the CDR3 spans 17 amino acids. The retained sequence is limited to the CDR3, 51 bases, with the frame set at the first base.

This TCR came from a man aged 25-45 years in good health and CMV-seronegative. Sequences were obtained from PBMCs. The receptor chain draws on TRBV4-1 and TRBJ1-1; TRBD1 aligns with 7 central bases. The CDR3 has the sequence CASSQDFGTAMNTEAFF. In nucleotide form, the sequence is TGCGCCAGCAGCCAAGATTTCGGGACAGCAATGAACACTGAAGCTTTCTTT.